This T cell receptor beta chain was captured in a study of CD8 T cells in ankylosing spondylitis. Study-level findings and limits: Typical of ankylosing spondylitis blood, it appeared, was a TCR beta motif of roughly eight highly homologous variants.

One entry per CDR3 protein, called by TCRdb with MiXCR from the 5' RACE reads. Here the sample spans some 700,000 distinct CDR3 sequences, around 20% being singletons. Points on this clonotype: Its antigen remains unknown.

Germline-derived CDR1 and CDR2 are SGHAT and FQNNGV. The CDR3 length is 16 residues. V lost 7 bases to trimming and J lost 6 bases; unmatched junction nucleotides: 12. Material for sequencing was blood, either unsorted or a sorted T cell fraction (not recorded which). The rearrangement links TRBV11-2 to TRBJ2-1; 10 bases fit TRBD1. The TCR sequence derives from a male donor with ankylosing spondylitis. The CDR3 protein is CASTPTRDRGVNEQFF. CDR3 coding DNA: TGTGCCAGCACCCCCACCCGGGACAGGGGAGTCAATGAGCAGTTCTTC. Filled out from reference TRBV11-2 and TRBJ2-1, the complete variable domain reads EAGVAQSPRYKIIEKRQSVAFWCNPISGHATLYWYQQILGQGPKLLIQFQNNGVVDDSQLPKDRFSAERLKGVDSTLKIQPAKLEDSAVYLCASTPTRDRGVNEQFFGPGTRLTVL.